This T cell receptor beta chain is drawn from a study of OX40 agonist ivuxolimab in advanced cancers. V lost 0 bases and J lost 2, with 10 bases in between. The CDR3 is 14 residues long. CDR1 GTSNPN and CDR2 SVGIG come from the germline V gene (reference sequence). Assay: immunoSEQ multiplex PCR; the TCRdb copy retains only in-frame clones and omits some. The repertoire consists of around 70,000 clones, with 90% to 95% occurring once and the leading ten covering more than 4.5%. The receptor's source is an adult with an advanced solid tumor such as melanoma, head and neck, liver or kidney cancer. V is TRBV30 and J is TRBJ2-5; a possible D gene is TRBD2 (5 bases). The material was CD4+ or CD8+ T cells sorted from blood, obtained in a trial of the OX40 agonist ivuxolimab. In nucleotides, the CDR3 is TGTGCCTGGAGTGTACGGGATATACAAGAGACCCAGTACTTC. The encoded protein is CAWSVRDIQETQYF. The variable domain in full, with the rest retrieved from reference TRBV30 and TRBJ2-5, is SQTIHQWPATLVQPVGSPLSLECTVEGTSNPNLYWYRQAAGRGLQLLFYSVGIGQISSEVPQNLSASRPQDRQFILSSKKLLLSDSGFYLCAWSVRDIQETQYFGPGTRLLVL.